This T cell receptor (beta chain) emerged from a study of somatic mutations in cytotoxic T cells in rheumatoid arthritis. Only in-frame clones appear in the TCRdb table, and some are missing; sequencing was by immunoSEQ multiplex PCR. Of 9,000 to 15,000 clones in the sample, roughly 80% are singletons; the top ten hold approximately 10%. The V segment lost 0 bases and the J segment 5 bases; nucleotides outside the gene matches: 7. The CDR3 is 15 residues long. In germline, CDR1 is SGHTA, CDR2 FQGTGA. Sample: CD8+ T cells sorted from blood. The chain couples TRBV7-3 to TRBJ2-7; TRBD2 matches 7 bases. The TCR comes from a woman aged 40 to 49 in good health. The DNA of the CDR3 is TGTGCCAGCAGCTTAACGGGGGGGGTCGGCGACGAGCAGTACTTC. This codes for CASSLTGGVGDEQYF.